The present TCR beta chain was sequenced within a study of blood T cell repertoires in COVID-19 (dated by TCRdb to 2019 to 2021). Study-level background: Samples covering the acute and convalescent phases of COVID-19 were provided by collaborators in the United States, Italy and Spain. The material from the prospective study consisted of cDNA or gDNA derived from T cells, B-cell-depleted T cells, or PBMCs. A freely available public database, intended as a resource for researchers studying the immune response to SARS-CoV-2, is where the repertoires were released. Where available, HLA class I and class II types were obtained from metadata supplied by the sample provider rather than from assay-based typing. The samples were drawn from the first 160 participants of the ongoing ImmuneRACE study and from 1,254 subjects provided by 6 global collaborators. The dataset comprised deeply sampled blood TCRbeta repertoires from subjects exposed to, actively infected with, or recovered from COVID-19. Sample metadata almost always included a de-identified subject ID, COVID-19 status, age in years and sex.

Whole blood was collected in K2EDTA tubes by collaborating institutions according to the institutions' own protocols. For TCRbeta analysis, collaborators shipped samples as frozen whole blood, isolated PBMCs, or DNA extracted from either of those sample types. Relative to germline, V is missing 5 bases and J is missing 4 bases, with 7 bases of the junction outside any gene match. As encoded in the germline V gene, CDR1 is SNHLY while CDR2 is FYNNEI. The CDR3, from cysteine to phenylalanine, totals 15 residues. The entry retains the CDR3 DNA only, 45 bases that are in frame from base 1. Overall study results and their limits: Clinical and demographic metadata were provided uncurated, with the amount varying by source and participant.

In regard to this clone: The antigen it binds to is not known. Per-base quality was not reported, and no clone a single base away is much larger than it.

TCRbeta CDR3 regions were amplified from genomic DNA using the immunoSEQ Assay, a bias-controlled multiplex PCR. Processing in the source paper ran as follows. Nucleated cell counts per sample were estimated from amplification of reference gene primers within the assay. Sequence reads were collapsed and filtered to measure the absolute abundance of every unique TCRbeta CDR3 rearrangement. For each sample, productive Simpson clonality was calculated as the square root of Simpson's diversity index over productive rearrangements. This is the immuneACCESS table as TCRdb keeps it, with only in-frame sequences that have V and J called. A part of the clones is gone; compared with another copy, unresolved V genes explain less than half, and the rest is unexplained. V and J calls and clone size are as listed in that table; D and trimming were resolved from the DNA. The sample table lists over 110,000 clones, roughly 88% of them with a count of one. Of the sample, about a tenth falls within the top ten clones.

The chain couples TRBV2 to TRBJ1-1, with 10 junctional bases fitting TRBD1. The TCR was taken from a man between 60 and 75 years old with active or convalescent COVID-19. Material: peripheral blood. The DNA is TGTGCCAGCAGTTCCCGACAGGGGGCGGGCACTGAAGCTTTCTTT. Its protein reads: CASSSRQGAGTEAFF.